The following is a TCR beta chain sequence with its context. The CDR3 consists of 14 residues. The germline gives CDR1 LNHDA, CDR2 SQIVND (reference sequence). V lost 6 bases and J 4 bases, leaving 10 bases between the germline ends. Source study methods: Reference gene primers were amplified, and this amplification served to estimate nucleated cell counts. TCRdb's copy holds only in-frame clones and misses some; the assay was immunoSEQ multiplex PCR. The V and J calls and clone size are taken from that table; D and trimming were inferred from the DNA. The profile shows some 150,000 clones, roughly 84% of them singletons. This record belongs to a study of blood T cell repertoires in COVID-19. Study details: Acute-phase and convalescent COVID-19 samples originated in the United States, Italy and Spain. T cells, B-cell-depleted T cells, or PBMCs supplied cDNA or gDNA.

This TCR was sampled from a human donor with acute or convalescent COVID-19. The donor label of this sample is uncertain. Sample: peripheral blood. The rearrangement uses TRBV19 and TRBJ1-6, with D maybe TRBD1 (6 bases). The CDR3 reads CASSRTDYNSPLHF. As DNA, the CDR3 is TGTGCCAGTAGCCGGACAGATTATAATTCACCCCTCCACTTT. Combining the CDR3 with reference TRBV19 and TRBJ1-6 gives the whole variable domain DGGITQSPKYLFRKEGQNVTLSCEQNLNHDAMYWYRQDPGQGLRLIYYSQIVNDFQKGDIAEGYSVSREKKESFPLTVTSAQKNPTAFYLCASSRTDYNSPLHFGNGTRLTVT.